One sample yielded the 31 T cell receptor beta chains listed below, sequenced in a study of cytomegalovirus exposure and HLA in healthy donors. PCR primers comprised 60 Vbeta and 13 Jbeta primers. The repertoire was sequenced with immunoSEQ multiplex PCR; TCRdb's copy has only in-frame clones and lacks some. The sample shows about 93,000 clones, approximately 72% of them seen only once. The material sequenced was PBMCs. Every receptor here comes from a woman aged 40 to 49 in good health and CMV-seronegative.

The CDR3 nucleotides read TGCGCCAGCAGTGACGACAGTGGCCGGCGCTACACCTTC. Encoded protein: CASSDDSGRRYTF. This chain links TRBV10-1 with TRBJ1-2; perhaps TRBD1 as D (5 bases). The CDR3 is 13 residues long. The V gene lost 3 bases and the J gene lost 9 bases, with 14 bases spanning the gap. Germline V gives CDR1 WNHNN, CDR2 SYGVQD (reference sequence).

The chain couples TRBV27 to TRBJ1-6, with D unclear. Between the trimmed V and J ends, which lost 5 bases and 0 bases, there was a span of 8 bases. In germline, CDR1 is MNHEY, CDR2 SMNVEV (reference sequence). The CDR3 loop spans 15 amino acids. The CDR3 sequence is CASSIVLSYNSPLHF. The CDR3 DNA sequence: TGTGCCAGCAGTATTGTCCTCTCCTATAATTCACCCCTCCACTTT.

The chain links TRBV4-1 to TRBJ2-7; 11 bases are a match to TRBD1. The junction had 4 bases not matched to a gene; V was cut back by 4 bases and J by 2 bases. The CDR3 extends over 15 amino acids. Germline V gene data show CDR1 as MGHRA and CDR2 as YSYEKL. The CDR3 bases are TGCGCCAGCAGCCCGCCGGGACAGGGGGCCTACGAGCAGTACTTC. This codes for CASSPPGQGAYEQYF.

The chain links TRBV19 to TRBJ2-2; D unclear. Germline V gene sequence: CDR1 LNHDA, CDR2 SQIVND (reference sequence). V was trimmed by 3 bases and J by 1 base, leaving 6 bases between them. The CDR3 covers 14 residues. The CDR3 protein is CASSIPRNTGELFF. In DNA form, the CDR3 reads TGTGCCAGTAGTATCCCCAGGAACACCGGGGAGCTGTTTTTT.

The V and J genes are TRBV5-1 and TRBJ2-3; possible D gene TRBD2, 6 bases. This CDR3 is 15 amino acids long. CDR1 is SGHRS, CDR2 YFSETQ, per germline. Trimming removed 2 bases at V and 0 bases at J, with 10 bases between. CDR3 protein: CASSLKAGSTDTQYF. The CDR3 DNA is TGCGCCAGCAGCTTAAAGGCGGGGAGCACAGATACGCAGTATTTT.

V and J are TRBV5-3 and TRBJ1-2, with 10 bases that match TRBD1. TRBV5-3 is marked as an open reading frame, function uncertain. The CDR3 sequence is 15 residues long. J was trimmed by 8 bases and V by 4 bases; bases with no gene match: 11. The CDR3 sequence: CARSRGTGAPGGYTF. In nucleotides, the CDR3 is TGTGCCAGAAGCCGAGGGACAGGGGCTCCGGGGGGCTACACCTTC.

The rearrangement uses TRBV5-4 and TRBJ2-5, with 7 bases lining up with TRBD2. Germline V gene data show CDR1 as SGHNT and CDR2 as YYREEE (reference sequence). This CDR3 is built from 16 residues. The ends lost 3 bases at V and 4 bases at J; junction bases unmatched: 12. The CDR3 protein is CASSSSSITSAETQYF. CDR3 nucleotides: TGTGCCAGCAGCTCTTCCTCTATAACTAGCGCAGAGACCCAGTACTTC.

This clone appeared once. The V call is TRBV5-8, the J call TRBJ2-7, with 7 positions matching TRBD2. The CDR3 is made up of 16 amino acids. Germline V gene sequence: CDR1 SGHTS, CDR2 YDEGEE. V gave up 4 bases and J gave up 3 bases; unmatched junction bases: 13. In DNA form, the CDR3 reads TGTGCCAGCAGCGCAGCTAAGGCGGGAGCCGACTACGAGCAGTACTTC. Protein sequence: CASSAAKAGADYEQYF.

The J gene is TRBJ2-1, the V gene TRBV14; 10 bases agree with TRBD2. The germline CDR1 and CDR2 sequences are SGHDN and FVKESK. The ends lost 4 bases at V and 9 bases at J; junction bases unmatched: 3. This CDR3 comprises 13 residues. CDR3 bases: TGTGCCAGCAGCCTAGCGGGAGGCCTTGAGCAGTTCTTC. This codes for CASSLAGGLEQFF.

The chain links TRBV28 to TRBJ2-7; the match to TRBD2 covers 7 bases. Germline V gene lookup returns CDR1 MDHEN and CDR2 SYDVKM. The CDR3 covers 14 residues. After removal of 8 bases from V and 7 bases from J, the junction contained 14 bases not matched to a gene. For the CDR3, the DNA is TGTGCCAGCGGGGCGCTAGCGGTGCCTAGAGAGCAGTACTTC. It specifies CASGALAVPREQYF.

CDR3 loop: CASSQIPRDSGLNEKLFF. CDR3 nucleotides: TGTGCCAGCAGTCAGATACCCAGAGACAGTGGCCTTAATGAAAAACTGTTTTTT. V and J are TRBV27 and TRBJ1-4, with a weak D call TRBD1 (5 bases). In germline, CDR1 is MNHEY, CDR2 SMNVEV (reference sequence). This CDR3 has 18 amino acids. The ends were cut back, 5 bases at V and 4 bases at J, with 23 bases in the middle.

V usage is TRBV10-1 and J usage is TRBJ2-1; 13 bases are a match to TRBD2. The CDR3 is 15 residues long. The J segment lost 9 bases and the V segment lost 5 bases, leaving 7 bases of the junction unmatched. Germline lookup yields CDR1 WNHNN and CDR2 SYGVQD (reference sequence). The CDR3 region is CASSWTSGRGGEQFF. CDR3 sequence (DNA): TGCGCCAGCAGTTGGACTAGCGGGAGAGGCGGTGAGCAGTTCTTC.

J is TRBJ2-1 and V is TRBV5-1, with 12 bases matching TRBD1. The ends lost 1 base at V and 10 bases at J; junction bases unmatched: 9. CDR1 is SGHRS, CDR2 YFSETQ, per germline. This CDR3 is built from 16 residues. The CDR3, as DNA: TGCGCCAGCAGCTTGTCCGGGACAGGGGGCCAGGGGGAGCAGTTCTTC. Its translation is CASSLSGTGGQGEQFF.

In its sample, this clone was seen once. The V and J genes are TRBV19 and TRBJ1-1; D call uncertain. The germline CDR1 and CDR2 sequences are LNHDA and SQIVND (reference sequence). V lost 7 bases and J 2 bases, leaving 11 bases between the germline ends. This CDR3 comprises 13 residues. The CDR3 region is CASTPVFNTEAFF. CDR3 nucleotides: TGTGCCAGTACCCCGGTTTTTAACACTGAAGCTTTCTTT.

The chain combines TRBV5-4 with TRBJ1-2; TRBD1 aligns across 7 bases. In germline, CDR1 is SGHNT, CDR2 YYREEE (reference sequence). V lost 5 bases and J lost 7; bases outside the gene matches: 14. The CDR3 has 15 residues. CDR3 sequence reads: CASSPTGENRGGYTF. For the CDR3, the DNA is TGTGCCAGCAGTCCTACAGGGGAAAATAGGGGTGGCTACACCTTC.

This CDR3 is CASYLKGLAGGKGQYF. CDR3 nucleotides: TGTGCCAGTTACCTTAAGGGACTAGCGGGAGGTAAAGGGCAGTACTTC. V gene TRBV19 combines with J gene TRBJ2-7; 15 bases line up with TRBD2. Looked up from germline, CDR1 is LNHDA and CDR2 is SQIVND (reference sequence). Losses at the gene ends were 8 bases for V and 9 bases for J; bases not matched to a gene: 14. This CDR3 has 16 amino acids. Full variable domain (outside the CDR3, taken from reference TRBV19 and TRBJ2-7): DGGITQSPKYLFRKEGQNVTLSCEQNLNHDAMYWYRQDPGQGLRLIYYSQIVNDFQKGDIAEGYSVSREKKESFPLTVTSAQKNPTAFYLCASYLKGLAGGKGQYFGPGTRLTVT.

This clone came up once. Relative to the germline gene, one junction end is altered; a read error may explain this. The rearrangement links TRBV7-9 to TRBJ2-3; D is unclear. Germline loops: CDR1 SEHNR, CDR2 FQNEAQ (reference sequence). The CDR3 spans 12 residues. This CDR3 reads CAGSLRSDTQYF. The CDR3 DNA sequence: TGTGCCGGCAGCTTACGGTCGGATACGCAGTATTTT.

The CDR3 protein is CASTDAPGGYGYTF. The CDR3, as DNA: TGTGCCAGCACCGACGCTCCCGGAGGCTATGGCTACACCTTC. The chain joins TRBV6-6 to TRBJ1-2; D gene uncertain. This CDR3 comprises 14 residues. V was cut by 7 bases and J by 4 bases, with 16 bases left in between. CDR1 is MNHNY and CDR2 is SVGAGI in the germline V gene (reference sequence).

A single count supports this clone. V and J are TRBV5-4 and TRBJ2-1, with D hard to call. The germline V gene encodes CDR1 SGHNT and CDR2 YYREEE (reference sequence). The germline V and J ends were trimmed by 3 bases and 5 bases, with 21 bases remaining between them. The CDR3 spans 17 residues. The DNA for the CDR3 is TGTGCCAGCAGCTCCGTCCCGACAAGACAACCCGACAATGAGCAGTTCTTC. Translating it yields CASSSVPTRQPDNEQFF.

This clone was counted once. The chain couples TRBV11-1 to TRBJ2-7, with D tentatively TRBD1 (6 bases). The CDR3 is made up of 14 amino acids. Germline CDR1 SGHAT, CDR2 FQDESV (reference sequence). The V and J ends lost 5 bases and 3 bases respectively, with 14 bases between them. CDR3 sequence: CASSPQTGYYEQYF. The CDR3 DNA sequence: TGTGCCAGCAGCCCCCAGACAGGTTACTACGAGCAGTACTTC.

The chain is built from TRBV6-6 and TRBJ2-5; D might be TRBD1 (6 bases). Germline V lookup: CDR1 MNHNY, CDR2 SVGAGI (reference sequence). V shed 2 bases and J shed 5 bases, with 12 bases lying between them. The CDR3 is made up of 14 amino acids. The CDR3 protein is CASSYIQGAETQYF. CDR3 DNA sequence: TGTGCCAGCAGTTACATACAGGGCGCGGAGACCCAGTACTTC.

The CDR3 sequence: CASSRGHNYGYTF. CDR3 in DNA: TGTGCCAGCTCACGTGGGCATAACTATGGCTACACCTTC. V is TRBV18 and J is TRBJ1-2; D is ambiguous. Looked up from germline, CDR1 is KGHSH and CDR2 is LQKENI. Trimming removed 4 bases at V and 1 base at J, with 7 bases between. The CDR3 covers 13 residues. The full variable domain, in which reference TRBV18 and TRBJ1-2 provide the parts outside the CDR3, is NAGVMQNPRHLVRRRGQEARLRCSPMKGHSHVYWYRQLPEEGLKFMVYLQKENIIDESGMPKERFSAEFPKEGPSILRIQQVVRGDSAAYFCASSRGHNYGYTFGSGTRLTVV.

The chain links TRBV6-1 to TRBJ2-1; the match to TRBD2 covers 10 bases. CDR3 size: 16 residues. Germline trimming cut 3 bases from V and 7 bases from J; bases unmatched to any gene: 9. The germline V gene has CDR1 MNHNS and CDR2 SASEGT. CDR3 loop: CASSDHLTSGRNEQFF. The CDR3 DNA follows: TGTGCCAGCAGTGACCACCTGACTAGCGGGCGGAATGAGCAGTTCTTC.

The V gene is TRBV7-3, the J gene TRBJ2-3, with 8 bases lining up with TRBD2. Germline V gives CDR1 SGHTA, CDR2 FQGTGA. The CDR3 has 15 amino acids. The J segment lost 3 bases and the V segment lost 1 base, leaving 3 bases of the junction unmatched. The CDR3 here is CASSLNPSGTDTQYF. CDR3 nucleotide sequence: TGTGCCAGCAGCTTAAATCCTAGCGGGACAGATACGCAGTATTTT.

The genes are TRBV19 and TRBJ2-7; TRBD2 is a possible D gene (6 bases). V lost 3 bases to trimming and J lost 4 bases, with 10 bases between them. CDR1 and CDR2 (germline): LNHDA, SQIVND (reference sequence). The CDR3 length is 13 residues. The CDR3 protein is CASSMAGRYEQYF. In nucleotides, the CDR3 is TGTGCCAGTAGTATGGCAGGGAGGTACGAGCAGTACTTC.

The chain joins TRBV30 to TRBJ1-2; 9 bases align to TRBD1. Trimming at V came to 5 bases and at J to 3 bases, leaving 7 bases not matched to a gene. This CDR3 is 14 amino acids long. Germline V gene lookup returns CDR1 GTSNPN and CDR2 SVGIG (reference sequence). CDR3 sequence: CAWVDTGGYYGYTF. The CDR3 DNA is TGTGCCTGGGTTGACACAGGGGGCTACTATGGCTACACCTTC.

This chain uses TRBV4-2 with TRBJ2-1; the D is unclear. CDR1 is LGHNA, CDR2 YNFKEQ, per germline. CDR3 size: 17 residues. Trimming left V 0 bases short and J 0 bases short, with 12 bases between. CDR3 coding DNA: TGTGCCAGCAGCCAAGATCCGAGGCTATCCTCCTACAATGAGCAGTTCTTC. Its protein product is CASSQDPRLSSYNEQFF.

The V gene is TRBV4-2, the J gene TRBJ2-7, with TRBD2 matching over 12 bases. CDR3 length: 16 amino acids. CDR1 LGHNA and CDR2 YNFKEQ come from the germline V gene. The V segment lost 1 base and the J segment 5 bases; nucleotides outside the gene matches: 6. The CDR3 loop reads CASSQGVASGRDEQYF. The CDR3 DNA sequence: TGTGCCAGCAGCCAAGGGGTAGCTAGCGGGAGGGACGAGCAGTACTTC.

The chain carries TRBV6-6 and TRBJ1-4, with 7 bases matching TRBD1. This CDR3 comprises 14 residues. CDR1 is MNHNY and CDR2 is SVGAGI in the germline V gene (reference sequence). V dropped 7 bases and J dropped 5; count of bases not matched to a gene: 7. CDR3 bases: TGTGCCAGCACCCACAGGGGTGTGAATGAAAAACTGTTTTTT. Its translation: CASTHRGVNEKLFF.

The chain uses TRBV5-6 and TRBJ1-2; D may be TRBD1 (6 bases). The CDR3 loop spans 14 amino acids. V shed 2 bases and J shed 3 bases, with 11 bases lying between them. Germline-derived CDR1 and CDR2 are SGHDT and YYEEEE. This CDR3 reads CASSFPDRYYGYTF. The CDR3 region has the DNA TGTGCCAGCAGCTTCCCGGACAGATACTATGGCTACACCTTC.

This clone has only one observation. CDR3 loop: CSVVAGGQETQYF. The CDR3 bases are TGCAGCGTGGTAGCGGGAGGGCAAGAGACCCAGTACTTC. The chain employs TRBV29-1 and TRBJ2-5; TRBD2 aligns across 11 bases. With V trimmed by 6 bases and J by 2 bases, 2 bases remained unmatched. The length of the CDR3 is 13 residues. The germline CDR1 and CDR2 sequences are SQVTM and ANQGSEA. The variable domain in full, completed from reference TRBV29-1 and TRBJ2-5, reads SAVISQKPSRDICQRGTSLTIQCQVDSQVTMMFWYRQQPGQSLTLIATANQGSEATYESGFVIDKFPISRPNLTFSTLTVSNMSPEDSSIYLCSVVAGGQETQYFGPGTRLLVL.